Detailed here is one T cell receptor (beta chain). In this CDR3 the conserved last residue, phenylalanine or tryptophan, is missing, so a read error is likely. The data originate from a study of blood T cells in healthy people across ages. It was with a sample-barcoded 5' primer and a J-beta primer mix that a second PCR of about 6 to 12 cycles was run. The template-switch adaptor was a 5' adaptor with 12 random nucleotides. It tagged each cDNA molecule. Each CDR3 protein is one row after TCRdb ran MiXCR on the 5' RACE reads. The sample carries under 1,100,000 distinct CDR3 sequences, less than 25% recorded once. This CDR3 is 15 amino acids long. The ends were cut back, 4 bases at V and 4 bases at J, with 15 bases in the middle. Per germline, CDR1 SGHRS and CDR2 YFSETQ. These sequences were also reported in another study, on T cells of mothers and their children.

The chain joins TRBV5-1 to TRBJ2-1; D is possibly TRBD2 (6 bases). This sequence originates from a girl aged 2-9 years in good health. Sequencing input: blood. CDR3 bases: TGCGCCAGCAGCCGAATCTCCGGGGGTTACAATGAGCAGTTCCTC. This codes for CASSRISGGYNEQFL.